A selection of T cell receptor beta chains follows, all from one sample in a study of T cells after yellow fever vaccination. TCRdb recomputed calls from the 5' RACE reads with MiXCR, one row per CDR3 protein. Seen here are about 510,000 distinct CDR3 sequences, about a fifth observed once, and the top ten hold 16%. This specimen was PBMCs, taken approximately 22 days after the first yellow fever vaccination. The receptors were gathered from a man between 18 and 35 years old who received the YFV17D yellow fever vaccine. Each CDR3 is given with its conserved first and last residue. Fields, in order: clone size, D gene, CDR3 length, V gene, J gene, CDR3 DNA, CDR3 protein. A D gene is named only where the DNA matches it firmly. Some rows have no size entry. The others give once, few or many, or a class for an expanded clone.

few	TRBD2	15	TRBV9	TRBJ2-1	TGTGCCAGCAGCGTAGGGGAGGGCTCCTACAATGAGCAGTTCTTC	CASSVGEGSYNEQFF
NA	NA	16	TRBV9	TRBJ2-1	TGTGCCAGCAGCGTAGGGGTGTCGAGCTCCTACAATGAGCAGTTCTTC	CASSVGVSSSYNEQFF
NA	NA	12	TRBV20-1	TRBJ2-1	TGCAGTGCGACTGACGTAGGCGATGAGCAGTTCTTC	CSATDVGDEQFF
few	TRBD1	13	TRBV10-3	TRBJ1-1	TGTGCCATTACGACAGGGGAGGGCACTGAAGCTTTCTTT	CAITTGEGTEAFF
NA	TRBD1	12	TRBV20-1	TRBJ2-7	TGCAGTGCCCCGGGACAGCAATACGAGCAGTACTTC	CSAPGQQYEQYF
few	NA	15	TRBV12-3/TRBV12-4	TRBJ2-7	TGTGCCAGCAGTTGGCCGGCCCAAGGGCAATACGAGCAGTACTTC	CASSWPAQGQYEQYF
few	NA	15	TRBV3-1	TRBJ1-5	TGTGCCAGCAGCCAAGGGGGATGGGGGCTTCAGCCCCAGCATTTT	CASSQGGWGLQPQHF
NA	TRBD2	16	TRBV28	TRBJ2-5	TGTGCCAGCAGTGTCGTTAGCGGGGGGACATGGGAGACCCAGTACTTC	CASSVVSGGTWETQYF
few	NA	15	TRBV6-5	TRBJ1-5	TGTGCCAGCAGTTACTCATCGGGTGGCAATCAGCCCCAGCATTTT	CASSYSSGGNQPQHF
few	NA	12	TRBV20-1	TRBJ1-1	TGCAGTGCGAGGAACTTGAACACTGAAGCTTTCTTT	CSARNLNTEAFF
NA	TRBD2	17	TRBV6-5	TRBJ2-2	TGTGCCAGCAGTTACTCTACTAGCGGGGCTCCGTCCGGGGAGCTGTTTTTT	CASSYSTSGAPSGELFF
NA	TRBD1	15	TRBV5-5	TRBJ2-2	TGTGCCAGCAGCCCTGGGCAGGGGGCAGGCGGGGAGCTGTTTTTT	CASSPGQGAGGELFF